Following are 21 T cell receptor beta chains from one sample sequenced in a study of cytomegalovirus exposure and HLA in healthy donors. The table came from immunoSEQ multiplex PCR; TCRdb's copy has only in-frame clones and leaves some out. The data contain 150,000 to 200,000 clones, 75% to 90% of them singletons. What was sequenced was PBMCs. These receptors originate from a man in his late teens or twenties in good health and CMV-seropositive.

V usage is TRBV23-1 and J usage is TRBJ1-1; D is possibly TRBD1 (6 bases). TRBV23-1 is placed among ORFs of uncertain function. This CDR3 has 15 residues. With 3 bases removed from V and 2 bases from J, the gap between germline ends came to 13 bases. The CDR3 DNA sequence: TGCGCCAGCAGTCAGGGCGTGGACAGCAACACTGAAGCTTTCTTT. Protein sequence: CASSQGVDSNTEAFF.

This clone was counted at least ten times. One end of the junction varies from germline; a read error may be responsible. The chain is built from TRBV29-1 and TRBJ1-1, with unresolved D. Germline CDR1 reads SQVTM; CDR2 reads ANQGSEA. The CDR3 runs 13 residues. The CDR3 reads CSVRESGNAEAFF. The CDR3 DNA reads TGCAGCGTTAGGGAGTCTGGGAACGCTGAAGCTTTCTTT. The entire variable domain, with the rest obtained from reference TRBV29-1 and TRBJ1-1, is as follows: SAVISQKPSRDICQRGTSLTIQCQVDSQVTMMFWYRQQPGQSLTLIATANQGSEATYESGFVIDKFPISRPNLTFSTLTVSNMSPEDSSIYLCSVRESGNAEAFFGQGTRLTVV.

The rearrangement links TRBV4-3 to TRBJ1-4; D is undetermined. CDR3 size: 15 residues. Germline V CDR1 and CDR2: LGHNA, YSLEER. With 1 base removed from V and 10 bases from J, the gap between germline ends came to 16 bases. In DNA form, the CDR3 reads TGCGCCAGCAGCCAAGGGTTCGGTCCGTCGGGAAAACTGTTTTTT. Protein: CASSQGFGPSGKLFF.

The V gene is TRBV4-3, the J gene TRBJ1-2, with 9 bases identical to TRBD1. Losses at the gene ends were 0 bases for V and 7 bases for J; bases not matched to a gene: 3. This CDR3 has 14 amino acids. The germline V gene encodes CDR1 LGHNA and CDR2 YSLEER. CDR3 protein: CASSQETGGSGYTF. The CDR3, as DNA: TGCGCCAGCAGCCAAGAAACAGGGGGCTCTGGCTACACCTTC.

The chain has TRBV4-1 and TRBJ1-1; 9 bases are shared with TRBD1. Germline assignment: CDR1 MGHRA and CDR2 YSYEKL. V lost 0 bases, J lost 4 bases, and 3 bases stayed unmatched. The CDR3 is 15 amino acids. The CDR3 region is CASSQDGQGITEAFF. The CDR3 nucleotides are TGCGCCAGCAGCCAAGATGGACAGGGGATCACTGAAGCTTTCTTT.

This chain joins TRBV5-6 and TRBJ2-5, with 7 bases lining up with TRBD2. Trimming removed 3 bases from V and 0 bases from J; junction bases left unmatched: 8. Germline values: CDR1 SGHDT, CDR2 YYEEEE. CDR3 size: 16 residues. CDR3 sequence (DNA): TGTGCCAGCAGCTCACCCCGGGGGGTGTACCAAGAGACCCAGTACTTC. Translated, it gives CASSSPRGVYQETQYF.

V gene TRBV5-4 combines with J gene TRBJ2-1; tentatively, D is TRBD2 (7 bases). The CDR3 consists of 15 residues. Germline V lookup: CDR1 SGHNT, CDR2 YYREEE (reference sequence). V was trimmed by 2 bases and J by 4 bases, leaving 13 bases between them. CDR3 nucleotides: TGTGCCAGCAGCTTAAGAGGGGGGGGTTACAATGAGCAGTTCTTC. Residues: CASSLRGGGYNEQFF.

The chain carries TRBV27 and TRBJ2-4, with 7 bases identical to TRBD2. CDR1 and CDR2 from the germline V gene are MNHEY and SMNVEV (reference sequence). CDR3 size: 17 residues. The ends lost 5 bases at V and 1 base at J; junction bases unmatched: 11. The CDR3 protein is CASSPRAGVSAKNIQYF. CDR3 DNA: TGTGCCAGCAGTCCCCGGGCGGGGGTATCGGCCAAAAACATTCAGTACTTC.

This chain connects TRBV6-1 to TRBJ1-5; D is unclear. The CDR3 totals 15 residues. From germline, CDR1 is MNHNS and CDR2 SASEGT. V shed 6 bases and J shed 2 bases, with 14 bases lying between them. The CDR3 reads CASRPVGVRNQPQHF. The CDR3 nucleotides are TGTGCCAGCAGGCCCGTCGGGGTTCGCAATCAGCCCCAGCATTTT.

This chain links TRBV6-1 with TRBJ2-7; maybe TRBD1 (5 bases). The germline V gene has CDR1 MNHNS and CDR2 SASEGT. V was trimmed by 1 base and J by 2 bases, leaving 24 bases between them. The CDR3 spans 19 residues. CDR3 sequence (DNA): TGTGCCAGCAGTGAAGGATGGGGCGTGGGGCAGGCTAGGACCTACGAGCAGTACTTC. As protein: CASSEGWGVGQARTYEQYF.

This chain links TRBV6-5 with TRBJ1-5; no reliable D call. Per germline, CDR1 MNHEY and CDR2 SVGAGI. V was cut by 0 bases and J by 1 base, with 10 bases left in between. This CDR3 region has 16 residues. CDR3 in amino acids: CASSYSFPLSNQPQHF. DNA of the CDR3: TGTGCCAGCAGTTACTCCTTCCCCCTCAGCAATCAGCCCCAGCATTTT.

The chain links TRBV7-9 to TRBJ2-1, with 8 bases matching TRBD2. Germline V CDR1 and CDR2: SEHNR, FQNEAQ (reference sequence). The CDR3 length is 15 residues. V gave up 5 bases and J gave up 4 bases; unmatched junction bases: 7. DNA for the CDR3: TGTGCCAGCAGCCCAGCCGGACTAGCATACAATGAGCAGTTCTTC. It yields the protein CASSPAGLAYNEQFF.

The chain combines TRBV28 with TRBJ1-5; 7 nucleotides match TRBD1. Germline CDR1 and CDR2: MDHEN and SYDVKM. The CDR3 covers 15 residues. Trimming cost V 5 bases and J 2 bases; bases outside gene matches: 6. The CDR3 coding sequence is TGTGCCAGCAGTGACGACAGGGTGGGCAATCAGCCCCAGCATTTT. It specifies CASSDDRVGNQPQHF. The full variable domain, completed using reference TRBV28 and TRBJ1-5, is DVKVTQSSRYLVKRTGEKVFLECVQDMDHENMFWYRQDPGLGLRLIYFSYDVKMKEKGDIPEGYSVSREKKERFSLILESASTNQTSMYLCASSDDRVGNQPQHFGDGTRLSIL.

The rearrangement links TRBV5-1 to TRBJ1-1, with 10 nucleotides matching TRBD1. The CDR3 loop spans 15 amino acids. Germline V gives CDR1 SGHRS, CDR2 YFSETQ. V lost 4 bases, J lost 5 bases, and 8 bases stayed unmatched. CDR3 in DNA: TGCGCCAGCAGCCCAAGGACAGGGGGTAGAACTGAAGCTTTCTTT. Protein product: CASSPRTGGRTEAFF.

The V gene is TRBV19, the J gene TRBJ1-1, with 7 bases fitting TRBD1. The germline CDR1 and CDR2 sequences are LNHDA and SQIVND (reference sequence). The V gene end was trimmed by 6 bases and the J gene end by 6 bases; junction bases not matched to a gene: 10. This CDR3 has 14 amino acids. DNA for the CDR3: TGTGCCAGTAGAATTACAGGGGCCACCCCTGAAGCTTTCTTT. Its protein product is CASRITGATPEAFF.

The rearrangement uses TRBV5-1 and TRBJ2-5, with 8 nucleotides matching TRBD1. J lost 5 bases, V lost 4 bases, and 10 bases had no gene match. CDR1 and CDR2 (germline): SGHRS, YFSETQ. The CDR3 has 15 residues. CDR3 bases: TGCGCCAGCAGCCCCAGGTCACAGGGGGGCGAGACCCAGTACTTC. The encoded protein is CASSPRSQGGETQYF.

The chain is built from TRBV5-4 and TRBJ2-7, with 7 bases aligning to TRBD1. The CDR3 is made up of 15 amino acids. Trimming cost V 0 bases and J 2 bases; bases outside gene matches: 5. CDR1 is SGHNT and CDR2 is YYREEE in the germline V gene (reference sequence). This CDR3 reads CASSLVGTVTYEQYF. CDR3 DNA: TGTGCCAGCAGCTTGGTAGGGACAGTTACCTACGAGCAGTACTTC.

The CDR3 protein is CASRGAPGVSEAFF. CDR3 coding DNA: TGTGCCAGCAGGGGAGCGCCGGGAGTATCTGAAGCTTTCTTT. The rearrangement joins TRBV27 to TRBJ1-1; D ambiguous. The CDR3 runs 14 residues. Germline V gene data show CDR1 as MNHEY and CDR2 as SMNVEV (reference sequence). V lost 6 bases and J lost 6, with 17 bases in between.

The chain employs TRBV9 and TRBJ2-3; a weak D match, TRBD2 (5 bases). CDR3 length: 16 amino acids. Between the trimmed V and J ends, which lost 5 bases and 6 bases, there was a span of 22 bases. CDR1 is SGDLS and CDR2 is YYNGEE in the germline V gene. The CDR3 loop is CASRRGLQATGDTQYF. The CDR3 DNA is TGTGCCAGCAGGAGAGGGCTTCAAGCGACCGGGGATACGCAGTATTTT.

The CDR3 here is CASSQRDPSYEQYF. As DNA, the CDR3 is TGTGCCAGCTCCCAGCGGGACCCGAGCTACGAGCAGTACTTC. The chain combines TRBV18 with TRBJ2-7, with TRBD2 matching 7 bases. The V gene's germline CDR1 is KGHSH and CDR2 LQKENI. The ends lost 6 bases at V and 3 bases at J; junction bases unmatched: 8. This CDR3 contains 14 residues.

The genes are TRBV28 and TRBJ2-1, with TRBD2 matching 9 bases. The V gene end was trimmed by 4 bases and the J gene end by 9 bases; junction bases not matched to a gene: 4. There are 13 residues in the CDR3. The germline CDR1 and CDR2 sequences are MDHEN and SYDVKM. CDR3: CASSSLAGVEQFF. CDR3 nucleotide sequence: TGTGCCAGCAGTTCATTAGCGGGAGTTGAGCAGTTCTTC. Full variable domain (rest looked up from reference TRBV28 and TRBJ2-1): DVKVTQSSRYLVKRTGEKVFLECVQDMDHENMFWYRQDPGLGLRLIYFSYDVKMKEKGDIPEGYSVSREKKERFSLILESASTNQTSMYLCASSSLAGVEQFFGPGTRLTVL.